The clone carrying this TCR beta chain occurred once. Its antigen is currently unknown. Time point defined: pretreatment peripheral blood. Patients in the study were battling locally advanced or metastatic urothelial carcinoma. Sequenced by immunoSEQ multiplex PCR; TCRdb stores in-frame clones only, minus some. The table lists approximately 48,000 clones, roughly 85% of them singletons. Germline assignment: CDR1 SGHTA and CDR2 FQGNSA. This CDR3 has 16 amino acids. The V and J ends lost 0 bases and 1 base, in that order; junction bases with no gene match: 2. These data originate in a study of PD-L1 blockade in urothelial cancer. Across the whole study: Most patients, about 90% of the roughly 29, were males with bladder-origin cancer. At 3 weeks after treatment start (second dose) and again at 6 weeks, blood was analyzed. Study-level results: Patients who had durable benefit saw their tumor-associated blood clones expand more at 3 weeks.

The TCR sequence derives from an older woman with urothelial cancer. Sequences were derived from PBMCs, sampled around atezolizumab (anti-PD-L1) treatment. The chain has TRBV7-2 and TRBJ2-2; 7 bases are shared with TRBD2. DNA of the CDR3: TGTGCCAGCAGCTTAGCGGGCGGGAGGAACACCGGGGAGCTGTTTTTT. It specifies CASSLAGGRNTGELFF.